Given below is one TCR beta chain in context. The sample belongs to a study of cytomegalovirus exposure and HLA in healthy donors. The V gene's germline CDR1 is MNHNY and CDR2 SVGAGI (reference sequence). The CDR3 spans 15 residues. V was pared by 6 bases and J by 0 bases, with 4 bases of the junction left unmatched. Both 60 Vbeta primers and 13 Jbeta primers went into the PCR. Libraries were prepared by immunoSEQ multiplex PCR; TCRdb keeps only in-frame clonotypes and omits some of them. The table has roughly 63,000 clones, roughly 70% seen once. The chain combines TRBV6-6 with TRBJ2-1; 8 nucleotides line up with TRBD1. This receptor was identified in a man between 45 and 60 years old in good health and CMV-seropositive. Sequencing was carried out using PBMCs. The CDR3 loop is CASSPTGGSYNEQFF. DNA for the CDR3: TGTGCCAGCAGCCCTACAGGGGGCTCCTACAATGAGCAGTTCTTC.